At least ten counts were recorded for the clone carrying this TCR beta chain. Its specificity is unknown. Germline V gene lookup returns CDR1 SNHLY and CDR2 FYNNEI. Losses at the gene ends were 8 bases for V and 4 bases for J; bases not matched to a gene: 8. CDR3 length: 14 amino acids. This entry is derived from a study of T cells in Graves' hyperthyroidism and ophthalmopathy. Study-level background: Peripheral blood collection took place at initial diagnosis, before any treatment. Findings and limits, study-wide: Ophthalmopathy cases were set apart from stable hyperthyroidism by a 13 V-J model.

Regions amplified from RNA transcripts were the TCR beta CDR3 regions. The HTBI primer set served for first-round RT-PCR of the TCR CDR3. TCRdb redid the calling of the multiplex PCR reads with MiXCR, one entry per CDR3 protein. The sample consists of 500,000 to 650,000 distinct CDR3 sequences, 14% of them appearing once. J is TRBJ1-1 and V is TRBV2; 9 bases line up with TRBD1. This clonotype was sampled from a woman in her forties or fifties with Graves' ophthalmopathy. Sequencing was performed on blood. CDR3 sequence: CASSQTGGVTEAFF. CDR3 in DNA: TGTGCCAGCTCCCAGACAGGGGGGGTCACTGAAGCTTTCTTT.